The 6 T cell receptor beta chains given below trace back to one sample, sequenced in a study of patients and donors after allogeneic stem cell transplantation. MiXCR, applied by TCRdb to the RT-PCR reads, yields one record per CDR3 protein. Of roughly 960,000 distinct CDR3 sequences detected, 15% to 20% appear once; the ten largest clones hold 5% to 6.5%. Sequenced input: blood, either unsorted or a sorted T cell fraction (not recorded which). These receptors came from a human donor who was either an allogeneic HSCT recipient or a stem cell or donor lymphocyte infusion donor (not recorded which). It is not recorded whose cells these are; they may come from a transplant donor.

This chain links TRBV6-1 with TRBJ2-1; 10 bases align to TRBD1. The CDR3 loop spans 15 amino acids. V gave up 1 base and J gave up 7 bases; unmatched junction bases: 4. Germline lookup yields CDR1 MNHNS and CDR2 SASEGT. CDR3 amino acids: CASSEDVGQGNEQFF. The DNA of the CDR3 is TGTGCCAGCAGTGAAGATGTGGGACAGGGGAATGAGCAGTTCTTC.

This clonotype was observed a handful of times. This chain uses TRBV5-1 with TRBJ2-7, with TRBD2 matching over 7 bases. The CDR3 length is 14 residues. V shed 4 bases and J 3 bases; nucleotides not matched to a gene: 7. Per germline, CDR1 SGHRS and CDR2 YFSETQ. The CDR3 protein is CASSVTSTYYEQYF. The CDR3, as DNA: TGCGCCAGCAGCGTGACTAGCACTTACTACGAGCAGTACTTC.

V usage is TRBV19 and J usage is TRBJ1-2; TRBD1 might be the D (5 bases). V was cut by 3 bases and J by 4 bases, with 12 bases left in between. The CDR3 has 14 residues. CDR1 and CDR2 (germline): LNHDA, SQIVND (reference sequence). CDR3 coding DNA: TGTGCCAGTAGTATGGCCGGGACCGGCTATGGCTACACCTTC. This translates into CASSMAGTGYGYTF. Looking up the rest from reference TRBV19 and TRBJ1-2 gives the full variable domain: DGGITQSPKYLFRKEGQNVTLSCEQNLNHDAMYWYRQDPGQGLRLIYYSQIVNDFQKGDIAEGYSVSREKKESFPLTVTSAQKNPTAFYLCASSMAGTGYGYTFGSGTRLTVV.

V is TRBV12-3 or TRBV12-4 and J is TRBJ2-6; unclear D gene. With 3 bases removed from V and 4 bases from J, the gap between germline ends came to 10 bases. The CDR3 runs 15 residues. The CDR3 region has the DNA TGTGCCAGCAGTTTCGAGAATCTGGGGGCCAACGTCCTGACTTTC. Translating gives CASSFENLGANVLTF.

The V and J genes are TRBV12-3 or TRBV12-4 and TRBJ1-3; D remains ambiguous. V lost 2 bases, J lost 5 bases, and 7 bases lay in between. The CDR3 runs 13 residues. The CDR3 loop is CASSLKGRNTIYF. As DNA, the CDR3 is TGTGCCAGCAGTTTAAAGGGAAGAAACACCATATATTTT.

This chain uses TRBV4-3 with TRBJ2-5, with 9 bases fitting TRBD2. CDR3 length: 14 amino acids. The J segment lost 5 bases and the V segment lost 0 bases, leaving 1 base of the junction unmatched. CDR1 and CDR2 (germline): LGHNA, YSLEER. This CDR3 reads CASSQEGTSETQYF. In nucleotides, the CDR3 is TGCGCCAGCAGCCAAGAGGGGACTAGCGAGACCCAGTACTTC.